This TCR beta chain was recorded in a study of read filtering for tumor transcriptome and immune sequencing. Overall study: The cohort had roughly 16 men and roughly 13 women aged roughly 45 to 90, mean about 68 years. R-ISS stage counts were eight or nine for I, approximately 15 for II, 6 or 7 for III. Findings and limits, study-wide: IR-seq captured clonotypes deeper and more reliably than RNA-seq.

This clonotype was counted many times. The antigen remains undetermined. Sampling of bone marrow took place during active disease in every patient. Molecular barcoded adaptors covering alpha/delta and beta/gamma chains were used on around 400 ng RNA. TCRdb passed the reads through MiXCR, listing each CDR3 protein once. The repertoire has about 86,000 distinct CDR3 sequences, roughly an eighth of them found once; the top ten carry just under 15%. V was cut by 5 bases and J by 7 bases, with 16 bases left in between. Germline V gives CDR1 SGHRS, CDR2 YFSETQ. The CDR3 runs to 14 residues. The specimen sequenced was a population of CD138-negative cells sorted from bone marrow. V gene TRBV5-1 combines with J gene TRBJ2-1; D is unclear. The sequence came from a donor aged 40 or older with multiple myeloma. CDR3 coding DNA: TGCGCCAGCAGGGTCGGCGGAGCTGGTAATGAGCAGTTCTTC. Amino acids: CASRVGGAGNEQFF.